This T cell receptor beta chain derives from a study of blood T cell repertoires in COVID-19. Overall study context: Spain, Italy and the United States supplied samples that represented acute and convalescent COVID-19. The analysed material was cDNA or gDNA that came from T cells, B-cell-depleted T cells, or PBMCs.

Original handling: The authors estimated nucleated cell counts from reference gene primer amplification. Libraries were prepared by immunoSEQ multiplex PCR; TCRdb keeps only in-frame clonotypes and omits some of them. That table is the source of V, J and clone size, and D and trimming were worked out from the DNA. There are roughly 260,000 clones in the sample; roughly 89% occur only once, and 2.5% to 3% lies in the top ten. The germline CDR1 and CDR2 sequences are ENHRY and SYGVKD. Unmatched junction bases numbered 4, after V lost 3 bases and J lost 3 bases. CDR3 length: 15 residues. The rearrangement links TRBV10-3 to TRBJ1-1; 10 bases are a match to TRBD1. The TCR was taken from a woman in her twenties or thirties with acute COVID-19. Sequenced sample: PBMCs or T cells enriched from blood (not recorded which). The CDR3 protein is CAISDRGQGYTEAFF. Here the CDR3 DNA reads TGTGCCATCAGTGATCGGGGACAGGGGTACACTGAAGCTTTCTTT.